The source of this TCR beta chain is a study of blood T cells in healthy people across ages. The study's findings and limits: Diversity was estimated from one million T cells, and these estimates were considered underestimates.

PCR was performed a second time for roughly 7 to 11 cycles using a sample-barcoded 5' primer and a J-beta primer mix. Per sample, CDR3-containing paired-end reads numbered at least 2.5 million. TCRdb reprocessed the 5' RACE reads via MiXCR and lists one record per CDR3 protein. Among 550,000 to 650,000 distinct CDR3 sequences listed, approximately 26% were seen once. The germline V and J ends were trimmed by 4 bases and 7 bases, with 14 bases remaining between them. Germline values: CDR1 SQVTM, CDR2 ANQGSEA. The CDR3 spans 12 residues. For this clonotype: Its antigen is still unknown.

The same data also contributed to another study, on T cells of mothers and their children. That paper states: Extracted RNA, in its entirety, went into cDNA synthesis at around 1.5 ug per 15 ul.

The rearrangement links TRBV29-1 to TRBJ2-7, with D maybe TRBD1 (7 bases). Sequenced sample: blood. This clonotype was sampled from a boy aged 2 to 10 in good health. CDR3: CSVVGGQPEQYF. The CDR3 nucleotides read TGCAGCGTTGTGGGGGGACAGCCAGAGCAGTACTTC.